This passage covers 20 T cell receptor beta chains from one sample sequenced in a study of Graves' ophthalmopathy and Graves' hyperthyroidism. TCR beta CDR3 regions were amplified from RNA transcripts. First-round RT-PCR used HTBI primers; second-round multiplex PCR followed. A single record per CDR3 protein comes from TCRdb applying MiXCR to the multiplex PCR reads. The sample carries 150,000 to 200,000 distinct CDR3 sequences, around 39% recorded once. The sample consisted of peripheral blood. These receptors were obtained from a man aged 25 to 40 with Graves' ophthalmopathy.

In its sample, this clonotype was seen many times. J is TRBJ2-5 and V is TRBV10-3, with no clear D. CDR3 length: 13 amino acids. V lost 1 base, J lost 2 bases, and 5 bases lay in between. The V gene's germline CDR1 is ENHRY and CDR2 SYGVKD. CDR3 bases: TGTGCCATCAGTGAGTGGGGACAAGAGACCCAGTACTTC. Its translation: CAISEWGQETQYF.

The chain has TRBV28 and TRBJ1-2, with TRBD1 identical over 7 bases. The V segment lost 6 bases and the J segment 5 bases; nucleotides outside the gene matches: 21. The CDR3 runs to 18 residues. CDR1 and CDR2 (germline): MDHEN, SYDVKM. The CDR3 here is CASSRTRRSQGLRYGYTF. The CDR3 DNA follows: TGTGCCAGCAGCCGCACGCGTCGGTCACAGGGGCTTCGATATGGCTACACCTTC.

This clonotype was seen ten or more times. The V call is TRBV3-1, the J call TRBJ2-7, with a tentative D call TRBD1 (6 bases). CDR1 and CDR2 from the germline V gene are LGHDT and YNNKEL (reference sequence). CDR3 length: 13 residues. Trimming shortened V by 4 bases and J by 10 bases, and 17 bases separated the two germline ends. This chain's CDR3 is CASSPIERGRQYF. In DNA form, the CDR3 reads TGTGCCAGCAGCCCCATCGAGAGGGGGAGACAGTACTTC.

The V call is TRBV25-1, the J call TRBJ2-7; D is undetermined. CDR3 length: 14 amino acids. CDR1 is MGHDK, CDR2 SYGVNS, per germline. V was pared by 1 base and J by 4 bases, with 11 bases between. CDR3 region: CASSESQFAYEQYF. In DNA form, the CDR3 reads TGTGCCAGCAGTGAATCCCAGTTCGCGTACGAGCAGTACTTC.

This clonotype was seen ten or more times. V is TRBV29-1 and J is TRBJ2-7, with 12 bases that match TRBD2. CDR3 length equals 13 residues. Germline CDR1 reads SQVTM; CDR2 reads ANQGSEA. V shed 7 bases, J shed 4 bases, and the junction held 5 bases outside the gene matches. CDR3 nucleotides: TGCAGCGCCCTGACTAGCGGGAGTTACGAGCAGTACTTC. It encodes CSALTSGSYEQYF.

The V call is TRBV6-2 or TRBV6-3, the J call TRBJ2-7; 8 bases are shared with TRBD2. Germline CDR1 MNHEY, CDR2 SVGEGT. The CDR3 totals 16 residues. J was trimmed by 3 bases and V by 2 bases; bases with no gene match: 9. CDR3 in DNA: TGTGCCAGCAGTTACCCCGGGACTAGGGACCTCTACGAGCAGTACTTC. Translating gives CASSYPGTRDLYEQYF.

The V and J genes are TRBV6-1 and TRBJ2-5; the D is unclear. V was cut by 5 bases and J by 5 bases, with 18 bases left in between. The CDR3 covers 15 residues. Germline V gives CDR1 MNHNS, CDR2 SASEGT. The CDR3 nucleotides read TGTGCCAGCAGTCCCGGCTCGGACGCCACCGAGACCCAGTACTTC. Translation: CASSPGSDATETQYF.

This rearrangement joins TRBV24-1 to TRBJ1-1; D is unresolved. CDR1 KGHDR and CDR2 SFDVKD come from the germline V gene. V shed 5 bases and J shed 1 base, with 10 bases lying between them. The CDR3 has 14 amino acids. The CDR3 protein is CATSGSDGNTEAFF. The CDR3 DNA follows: TGTGCCACCAGTGGCTCGGACGGGAACACTGAAGCTTTCTTT.

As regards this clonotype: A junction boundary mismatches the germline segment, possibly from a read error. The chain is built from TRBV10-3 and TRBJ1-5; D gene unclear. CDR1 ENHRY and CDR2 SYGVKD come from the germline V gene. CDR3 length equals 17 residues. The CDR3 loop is CATSDFLWRVGNQPQHF. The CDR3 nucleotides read TGTGCCACCAGTGATTTCCTTTGGAGGGTCGGCAATCAGCCCCAGCATTTT.

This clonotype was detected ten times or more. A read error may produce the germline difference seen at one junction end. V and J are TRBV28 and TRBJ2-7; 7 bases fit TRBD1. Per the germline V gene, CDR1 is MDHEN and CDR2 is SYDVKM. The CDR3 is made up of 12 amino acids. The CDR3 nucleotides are TGTGCCAGCAGCCCCCAGGAGACAGGGTCGGACTTC. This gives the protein CASSPQETGSDF.

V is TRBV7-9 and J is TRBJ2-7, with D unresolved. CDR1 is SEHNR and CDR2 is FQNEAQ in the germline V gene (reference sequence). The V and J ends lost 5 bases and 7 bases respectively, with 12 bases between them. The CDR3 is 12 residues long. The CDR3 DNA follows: TGTGCCAGCAGCCCCCAATTAGGGGAGCAGTACTTC. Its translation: CASSPQLGEQYF.

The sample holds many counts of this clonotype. In DNA, the CDR3 is TGTGCCAGCCTGGGGAACTCTGGAAACACCATATATTTT. Its protein product is CASLGNSGNTIYF. The chain combines TRBV12-3 or TRBV12-4 with TRBJ1-3; no reliable D call. V was cut by 8 bases and J by 0 bases, with 8 bases left in between. The CDR3 extends over 13 amino acids.

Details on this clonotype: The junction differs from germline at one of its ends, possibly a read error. In DNA form, the CDR3 reads TGTGCCAGCAAACCCCGGAGCCATTCTGGCAACACCATATATTTT. Its translation is CASKPRSHSGNTIYF. J is TRBJ1-3 and V is TRBV12-3 or TRBV12-4; no clear D. The CDR3 runs 15 residues.

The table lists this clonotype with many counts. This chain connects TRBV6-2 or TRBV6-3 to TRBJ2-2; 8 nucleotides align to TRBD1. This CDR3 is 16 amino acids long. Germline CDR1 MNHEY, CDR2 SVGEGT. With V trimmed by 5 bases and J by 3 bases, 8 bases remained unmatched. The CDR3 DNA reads TGTGCCAGCAGTACCGGACAGGGCGGGTACACCGGGGAGCTGTTTTTT. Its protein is CASSTGQGGYTGELFF.

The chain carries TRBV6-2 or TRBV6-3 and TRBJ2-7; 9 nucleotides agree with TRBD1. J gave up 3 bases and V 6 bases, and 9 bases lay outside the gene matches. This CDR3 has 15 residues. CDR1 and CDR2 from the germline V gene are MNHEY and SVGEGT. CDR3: CASSHGRDRVYEQYF. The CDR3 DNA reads TGTGCCAGCAGCCATGGCCGGGACAGGGTCTACGAGCAGTACTTC.

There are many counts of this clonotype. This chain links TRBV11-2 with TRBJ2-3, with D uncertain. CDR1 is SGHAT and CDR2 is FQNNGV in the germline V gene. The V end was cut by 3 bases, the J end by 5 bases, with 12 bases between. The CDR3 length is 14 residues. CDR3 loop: CASSLRHVKDTQYF. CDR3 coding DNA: TGTGCCAGCAGCTTGAGACATGTTAAAGATACGCAGTATTTT.

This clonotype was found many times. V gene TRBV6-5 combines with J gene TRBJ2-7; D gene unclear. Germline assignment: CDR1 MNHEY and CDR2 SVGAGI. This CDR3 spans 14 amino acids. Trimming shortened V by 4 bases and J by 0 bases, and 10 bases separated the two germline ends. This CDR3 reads CASSSQDRSYEQYF. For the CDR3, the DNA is TGTGCCAGCAGTTCTCAGGACCGCTCCTACGAGCAGTACTTC.

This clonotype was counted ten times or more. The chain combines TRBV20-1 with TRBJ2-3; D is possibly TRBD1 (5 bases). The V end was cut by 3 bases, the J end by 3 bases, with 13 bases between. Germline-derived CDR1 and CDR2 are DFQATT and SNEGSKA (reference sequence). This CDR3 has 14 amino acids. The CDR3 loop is CSASQGPGTDTQYF. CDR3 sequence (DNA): TGCAGTGCTAGTCAGGGCCCCGGAACAGATACGCAGTATTTT.

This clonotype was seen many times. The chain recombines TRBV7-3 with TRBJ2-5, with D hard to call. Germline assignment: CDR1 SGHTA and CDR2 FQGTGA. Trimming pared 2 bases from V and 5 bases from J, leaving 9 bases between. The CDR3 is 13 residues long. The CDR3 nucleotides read TGTGCCAGCAGCTTAGCGGCTTTCGAGACCCAGTACTTC. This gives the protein CASSLAAFETQYF.

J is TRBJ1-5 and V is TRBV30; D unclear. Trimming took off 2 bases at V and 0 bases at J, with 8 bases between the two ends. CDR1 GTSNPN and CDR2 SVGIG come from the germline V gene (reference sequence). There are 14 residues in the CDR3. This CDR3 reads CAWSKSYSNQPQHF. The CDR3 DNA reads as TGTGCCTGGAGTAAGAGCTATAGCAATCAGCCCCAGCATTTT.